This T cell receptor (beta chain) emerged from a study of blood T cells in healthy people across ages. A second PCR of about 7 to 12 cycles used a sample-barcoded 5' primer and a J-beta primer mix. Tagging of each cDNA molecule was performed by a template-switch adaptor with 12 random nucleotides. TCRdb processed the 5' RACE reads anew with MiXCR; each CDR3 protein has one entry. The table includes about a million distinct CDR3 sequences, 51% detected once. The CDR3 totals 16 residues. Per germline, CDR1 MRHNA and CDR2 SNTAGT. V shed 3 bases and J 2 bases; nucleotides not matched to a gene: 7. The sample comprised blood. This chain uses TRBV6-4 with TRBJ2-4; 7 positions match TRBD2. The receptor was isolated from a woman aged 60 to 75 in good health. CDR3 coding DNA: TGTGCCAGCAGTGATGGGCTAGCGGTTACCAAAAACATTCAGTACTTC. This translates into CASSDGLAVTKNIQYF.